This T cell receptor (beta chain) is drawn from a study of response to subunit inactivated influenza vaccine. TCRdb re-analysed the RT-PCR reads in MiXCR, keeping a single row per CDR3 protein. The top ten hold 10% to 13% of the sample, which has 550,000 to 650,000 distinct CDR3 sequences, around 11% seen once. The source is a man in his fifties or sixties who received an inactivated influenza vaccine. This specimen was PBMCs from blood, taken on the day of vaccination.

The DNA for the CDR3 is TGCGCCAGCAGCTTTCTACGTCGGACAGGGGCCGGGGAGCTGTTTTTT. It codes for CASSFLRRTGAGELFF. The chain links TRBV5-1 to TRBJ2-2; TRBD1 matches at 9 bases. Germline-derived CDR1 and CDR2 are SGHRS and YFSETQ. V lost 2 bases and J lost 6; bases outside the gene matches: 8. The CDR3 contains 16 residues.